Each of the 19 T cell receptor beta chains below was sequenced from the same sample in a study of blood T cell repertoires in COVID-19. Profiled with immunoSEQ multiplex PCR; TCRdb holds only in-frame clones, not every one. This table holds 65,000 to 85,000 clones, about 88% found once. The sample comprised peripheral blood. These receptors were obtained from an elderly man with COVID-19, enrolled during active disease.

The chain uses TRBV2 and TRBJ2-5; 7 bases align to TRBD2. This CDR3 is 15 amino acids long. V shed 2 bases and J 3 bases; nucleotides not matched to a gene: 6. From germline, CDR1 is SNHLY and CDR2 FYNNEI. The CDR3: CASSETSAGKETQYF. As DNA, the CDR3 is TGTGCCAGCAGTGAAACTAGCGCCGGAAAAGAGACCCAGTACTTC. Looking up the rest from reference TRBV2 and TRBJ2-5 gives the full variable domain: EPEVTQTPSHQVTQMGQEVILRCVPISNHLYFYWYRQILGQKVEFLVSFYNNEISEKSEIFDDQFSVERPDGSNFTLKIRSTKLEDSAMYFCASSETSAGKETQYFGPGTRLLVL.

CDR3 region: CASSRVLHTEAFF. The CDR3 DNA reads as TGTGCCAGCAGCCGCGTTCTGCACACTGAAGCTTTCTTT. The chain combines TRBV3-1 (or the pseudogene TRBV3-2) with TRBJ1-1; D call uncertain. Germline V gene lookup returns CDR1 LGHDT and CDR2 YNNKEL (reference sequence). The CDR3 is 13 amino acids. V was pared by 4 bases and J by 3 bases, with 9 bases between.

The chain combines TRBV19 with TRBJ1-1; 7 bases align to TRBD1. V was pared by 5 bases and J by 4 bases, with 13 bases of the junction left unmatched. The V gene's germline CDR1 is LNHDA and CDR2 SQIVND (reference sequence). CDR3 length equals 16 residues. The CDR3 coding sequence is TGTGCCAGTAGTCCCGACAGGGAAGGACGTAGCACTGAAGCTTTCTTT. Its protein is CASSPDREGRSTEAFF.

As concerns this clone: At one end the junction does not follow the germline gene, possibly because of a read error. V and J are TRBV7-9 and TRBJ2-5; TRBD1 aligns across 9 bases. Germline V gene sequence: CDR1 SEHNR, CDR2 FQNEAQ (reference sequence). The CDR3 spans 14 residues. Here the CDR3 DNA reads TGTGCCAGCACCTTACAGGGGGCTCAAGAGACCCAGTACTTC. It encodes CASTLQGAQETQYF.

The rearrangement uses TRBV5-1 and TRBJ2-1, with D perhaps matching TRBD2 (6 bases). Germline V gives CDR1 SGHRS, CDR2 YFSETQ. This CDR3 spans 15 amino acids. V was clipped by 4 bases and J by 0 bases, with 11 bases between them. The CDR3: CASSPGTSSYNEQFF. The CDR3 nucleotides read TGCGCCAGCAGCCCCGGGACTTCCTCCTACAATGAGCAGTTCTTC.

The chain joins TRBV7-2 to TRBJ2-3; TRBD1 matches 7 bases. The CDR3 totals 13 residues. Germline CDR1 reads SGHTA; CDR2 reads FQGNSA. V was clipped by 1 base and J by 11 bases; unmatched bases: 6. The CDR3 coding sequence is TGTGCCAGCAGCTTAGGAATCCGGGACAGGCAGTATTTT. Amino acids: CASSLGIRDRQYF. The entire variable domain, with the rest obtained from reference TRBV7-2 and TRBJ2-3, is as follows: GAGVSQSPSNKVTEKGKDVELRCDPISGHTALYWYRQSLGQGLEFLIYFQGNSAPDKSGLPSDRFSAERTGGSVSTLTIQRTQQEDSAVYLCASSLGIRDRQYFGPGTRLTVL.

This clone was counted a few times. This chain connects TRBV7-9 to TRBJ1-4, with 9 bases that match TRBD1. The trim removed 4 bases at V and 5 bases at J, leaving 2 bases unmatched. Germline values: CDR1 SEHNR, CDR2 FQNEAQ (reference sequence). The CDR3 runs to 14 residues. CDR3 protein: CASSWGQGNEKLFF. DNA of the CDR3: TGTGCCAGCAGCTGGGGACAGGGAAATGAAAAACTGTTTTTT. The variable domain in full, with the rest retrieved from reference TRBV7-9 and TRBJ1-4, is DTGVSQNPRHKITKRGQNVTFRCDPISEHNRLYWYRQTLGQGPEFLTYFQNEAQLEKSRLLSDRFSAERPKGSFSTLEIQRTEQGDSAMYLCASSWGQGNEKLFFGSGTQLSVL.

This chain joins TRBV7-2 and TRBJ1-4, with D possibly TRBD1 on 6 matching bases. The CDR3 runs 16 residues. V lost 0 bases and J 0 bases, leaving 8 bases between the germline ends. Germline V gene sequence: CDR1 SGHTA, CDR2 FQGNSA. CDR3 coding DNA: TGTGCCAGCAGCTTAGCAAGGACAGCAACTAATGAAAAACTGTTTTTT. This codes for CASSLARTATNEKLFF.

The genes are TRBV5-1 and TRBJ1-4, with 10 bases lining up with TRBD1. The CDR3 is 17 amino acids. V lost 4 bases and J lost 8; bases outside the gene matches: 14. Germline CDR1 and CDR2: SGHRS and YFSETQ. The CDR3 spells CASSPKGDRGGNEKLFF. CDR3 in DNA: TGCGCCAGCAGCCCTAAAGGGGACAGGGGAGGGAACGAAAAACTGTTTTTT.

The J gene is TRBJ1-1, the V gene TRBV7-3; TRBD1 matches 10 bases. There are 15 residues in the CDR3. V lost 5 bases to trimming and J lost 4 bases; unmatched junction nucleotides: 7. Germline-derived CDR1 and CDR2 are SGHTA and FQGTGA. CDR3 protein: CASSPQGQGVTEAFF. Here the CDR3 DNA reads TGTGCCAGCAGCCCACAAGGACAGGGGGTCACTGAAGCTTTCTTT.

This chain uses TRBV7-9 with TRBJ1-1, with D perhaps TRBD1 (6 bases). Per germline, CDR1 SEHNR and CDR2 FQNEAQ (reference sequence). The CDR3 sequence is 15 residues long. V was cut by 3 bases and J by 8 bases, with 19 bases left in between. CDR3 loop: CASSFGAGEQGEAFF. For the CDR3, the DNA is TGTGCCAGCAGCTTTGGGGCTGGGGAGCAGGGGGAAGCTTTCTTT.

This chain connects TRBV6-1 to TRBJ2-5; D gene ambiguous. V was shortened by 1 base and J by 2 bases, with 5 bases between the two germline ends. This CDR3 has 13 amino acids. From germline, CDR1 is MNHNS and CDR2 SASEGT. CDR3 DNA sequence: TGTGCCAGCAGTGAAGAGACTCAAGAGACCCAGTACTTC. This sequence encodes CASSEETQETQYF.

The chain has TRBV10-3 and TRBJ2-7, with 9 bases matching TRBD2. The CDR3 totals 15 residues. The trim removed 2 bases at V and 0 bases at J, leaving 2 bases unmatched. Germline V gene sequence: CDR1 ENHRY, CDR2 SYGVKD. The CDR3, as DNA: TGTGCCATCAGTGAGAAGCGGGGGGTCTCCTACGAGCAGTACTTC. This sequence encodes CAISEKRGVSYEQYF.

The chain is built from TRBV5-1 and TRBJ2-1, with D perhaps TRBD1 (6 bases). The V gene's germline CDR1 is SGHRS and CDR2 YFSETQ. The CDR3 loop spans 15 amino acids. Between the trimmed V and J ends, which lost 0 bases and 0 bases, there was a span of 7 bases. The CDR3 DNA reads as TGCGCCAGCAGCTTGGGACAGGTCTCCTACAATGAGCAGTTCTTC. Translation: CASSLGQVSYNEQFF.

This clone showed up just once. V is TRBV4-1 and J is TRBJ2-1; weak D call: TRBD2 (6 bases). The germline CDR1 and CDR2 sequences are MGHRA and YSYEKL. The V gene lost 1 base and the J gene lost 6 bases, with 13 bases spanning the gap. This CDR3 spans 15 amino acids. CDR3 sequence reads: CASSQVSGRGNEQFF. The CDR3 nucleotides read TGCGCCAGCAGCCAAGTGTCAGGGCGGGGCAATGAGCAGTTCTTC.

The chain recombines TRBV5-1 with TRBJ2-7, with 9 bases aligning to TRBD1. With 4 bases clipped from V and 4 bases from J, the junction kept 3 bases outside the gene matches. From germline, CDR1 is SGHRS and CDR2 YFSETQ. This CDR3 is built from 13 residues. This CDR3 is CASSGTGSYEQYF. The CDR3 region has the DNA TGCGCCAGCAGCGGGACAGGGTCGTACGAGCAGTACTTC.

The chain employs TRBV7-9 and TRBJ1-1, with a weak D call TRBD1 (5 bases). This CDR3 region has 13 residues. Germline V gives CDR1 SEHNR, CDR2 FQNEAQ (reference sequence). Trimming cost V 0 bases and J 5 bases, with 7 bases left between them. DNA of the CDR3: TGTGCCAGCAGCTTAGCCCCAGGGACTGAAGCTTTCTTT. It is translated as CASSLAPGTEAFF.

The J gene is TRBJ1-3, the V gene TRBV5-4, with TRBD1 identical over 11 bases. J was trimmed by 3 bases and V by 4 bases; bases with no gene match: 6. The CDR3 loop spans 16 amino acids. Germline V gives CDR1 SGHNT, CDR2 YYREEE (reference sequence). The CDR3 DNA follows: TGTGCCAGCAGCCCAGGACAGGGGGCTTTTGGAAACACCATATATTTT. It translates to CASSPGQGAFGNTIYF.

CDR3 bases: TGTGCCAGCAAGGAAATACTGGGGGGGGCTAGCACAGATACGCAGTATTTT. This encodes CASKEILGGASTDTQYF. The chain links TRBV7-6 to TRBJ2-3; D perhaps matches TRBD2 (7 bases). The V and J ends lost 7 bases and 0 bases respectively, with 20 bases between them. Germline lookup yields CDR1 SGHVS and CDR2 FNYEAQ. This CDR3 spans 17 amino acids. Supplemented by reference TRBV7-6 and TRBJ2-3, the full variable domain reads GAGVSQSPRYKVTKRGQDVALRCDPISGHVSLYWYRQALGQGPEFLTYFNYEAQQDKSGLPNDRFSAERPEGSISTLTIQRTEQRDSAMYRCASKEILGGASTDTQYFGPGTRLTVL.